This T cell receptor (beta chain) was sequenced in a study of cytomegalovirus exposure and HLA in healthy donors. Points from the study as a whole: An apparent linkage of common viral pathogens to several of the most significant clusters emerged in a later analysis. Follow-up analysis found HLA locus-dependent TCR association rates, highest for DRB1 and lowest for HLA-C. Later on, analysis showed that most CMV-associated TCR beta chains appeared to be HLA-restricted. It was only CMV serostatus that was available as immune exposure information.

The PCR employed 60 Vbeta primers together with 13 Jbeta primers. Assay used: immunoSEQ multiplex PCR; TCRdb lists only in-frame clones, some missing. The data contain some 66,000 clones, over 70% of them singletons. CDR3 length: 14 residues. Per germline, CDR1 MDHEN and CDR2 SYDVKM. V lost 6 bases, J lost 4 bases, and 7 bases stayed unmatched. Comments on this clone: Its specificity is not known.

The rearrangement joins TRBV28 to TRBJ2-3; 7 bases line up with TRBD2. The sequence came from a man aged 55-75 years in good health and CMV-seropositive. The specimen was PBMCs. The chain's CDR3 is CASRGGNPPDTQYF. Written as DNA, the CDR3 is TGTGCCAGCAGGGGAGGGAACCCCCCAGATACGCAGTATTTT.